Following are 27 T cell receptor beta chains from one sample sequenced in a study of a mutant IDH1 vaccine in newly diagnosed glioma. Clones were read by immunoSEQ multiplex PCR, and TCRdb kept only the in-frame ones, dropping some. The data hold around 92,000 clones, with about 90% observed a single time. The time point here: baseline, week 1 (first vaccination visit). Treatment defined: pre-vaccination baseline after standard-of-care therapy. The specimen comprised PBMCs, sampled from a glioma patient treated with radiotherapy, temozolomide or both. The origin of the receptors is a woman aged 45-65 years with glioma.

The rearrangement links TRBV30 to TRBJ2-4, with 7 bases matching TRBD2. The CDR3 is 16 residues long. The germline gives CDR1 GTSNPN, CDR2 SVGIG (reference sequence). Losses at the gene ends were 0 bases for V and 1 base for J; bases not matched to a gene: 6. The CDR3 DNA sequence: TGTGCCTGGAGTGTATACAGCGGGACGGCCAAAAACATTCAGTACTTC. Amino acids: CAWSVYSGTAKNIQYF.

The rearrangement links TRBV6-1 to TRBJ2-7; D uncertain. This CDR3 spans 13 amino acids. The germline CDR1 and CDR2 sequences are MNHNS and SASEGT. V gave up 6 bases and J gave up 2 bases, with 11 bases separating them. CDR3: CASRLAEAYEQYF. The DNA for the CDR3 is TGTGCCAGCAGATTAGCAGAAGCCTACGAGCAGTACTTC.

This chain joins TRBV27 and TRBJ1-1, with D possibly matching TRBD1 (6 bases). V was cut by 7 bases and J by 1 base, with 13 bases left in between. The V gene's germline CDR1 is MNHEY and CDR2 SMNVEV (reference sequence). The CDR3 spans 14 residues. CDR3 protein: CASTRGGKNTEAFF. CDR3 in DNA: TGTGCCAGCACCAGAGGGGGGAAGAACACTGAAGCTTTCTTT.

This chain connects TRBV5-6 to TRBJ1-5; the D gene is possibly TRBD1 (5 bases). The germline V gene encodes CDR1 SGHDT and CDR2 YYEEEE. This CDR3 is built from 14 residues. V lost 2 bases and J lost 4, with 10 bases in between. The CDR3 DNA follows: TGTGCCAGCAGCTTTCAGGGCGGGAATCAGCCCCAGCATTTT. Protein sequence: CASSFQGGNQPQHF.

The V and J genes are TRBV25-1 and TRBJ2-3; D call uncertain. The CDR3 covers 14 residues. CDR1 MGHDK and CDR2 SYGVNS come from the germline V gene. Trimming shortened V by 1 base and J by 4 bases, and 9 bases separated the two germline ends. The CDR3 DNA sequence: TGTGCCAGCAGTGAATCGGGCGTCTCAGATACGCAGTATTTT. Its translation: CASSESGVSDTQYF.

The chain uses TRBV19 and TRBJ2-3; TRBD2 might be the D (6 bases). V shed 5 bases and J shed 6 bases, with 6 bases lying between them. Per germline, CDR1 LNHDA and CDR2 SQIVND (reference sequence). The CDR3 sequence is 11 residues long. CDR3 in DNA: TGTGCCAGTAGTGGGGGGGATACGCAGTATTTT. It codes for CASSGGDTQYF. The entire variable domain, with the rest obtained from reference TRBV19 and TRBJ2-3, is as follows: DGGITQSPKYLFRKEGQNVTLSCEQNLNHDAMYWYRQDPGQGLRLIYYSQIVNDFQKGDIAEGYSVSREKKESFPLTVTSAQKNPTAFYLCASSGGDTQYFGPGTRLTVL.

The chain joins TRBV25-1 to TRBJ2-3; 9 bases are a match to TRBD1. CDR1 is MGHDK, CDR2 SYGVNS, per germline. Trimming cost V 4 bases and J 1 base; bases outside gene matches: 6. The CDR3 has 16 amino acids. This CDR3 reads CASSALDRGGTDTQYF. The CDR3 region has the DNA TGTGCCAGCAGTGCTCTGGACAGGGGAGGCACAGATACGCAGTATTTT.

This clone appeared a single time. This sequence joins TRBV6-6 and TRBJ2-2; D gene uncertain. Between the trimmed V and J ends, which lost 0 bases and 13 bases, there was a span of 9 bases. This CDR3 is 12 amino acids long. Germline V CDR1 and CDR2: MNHNY, SVGAGI (reference sequence). Here the CDR3 reads CASSYSYEMLFF. CDR3 DNA: TGTGCCAGCAGTTACTCATATGAGATGCTGTTTTTT.

This clone came up once. The rearrangement links TRBV28 to TRBJ1-3; tentative D call: TRBD1 (6 bases). The CDR3 has 16 amino acids. Germline V gives CDR1 MDHEN, CDR2 SYDVKM. V lost 4 bases to trimming and J lost 1 base, with 14 bases between them. The CDR3 DNA follows: TGTGCCAGCAGTTCCATGACAGGCTTGTCTGGAAACACCATATATTTT. This gives the protein CASSSMTGLSGNTIYF.

V gene TRBV6-5 combines with J gene TRBJ2-7; D is perhaps TRBD1 (5 bases). The V gene's germline CDR1 is MNHEY and CDR2 SVGAGI. Trimming shortened V by 6 bases and J by 0 bases, and 15 bases separated the two germline ends. This CDR3 is built from 15 residues. In DNA, the CDR3 is TGTGCCAGCAGCCCCCGCTTGGGGCGCTCCTACGAGCAGTACTTC. Translated: CASSPRLGRSYEQYF.

V gene TRBV5-1 combines with J gene TRBJ1-2; 7 positions agree with TRBD1. The V segment lost 3 bases and the J segment 2 bases; nucleotides outside the gene matches: 13. The CDR3 runs 17 residues. CDR1 is SGHRS, CDR2 YFSETQ, per germline. The chain's CDR3 is CASSSTIPGQINYGYTF. The CDR3 DNA reads TGCGCCAGCAGCTCAACTATACCGGGACAGATAAACTATGGCTACACCTTC.

V is TRBV6-5 and J is TRBJ2-5; the D gene is possibly TRBD2 (6 bases). The J call may be mistaken, given a closer DNA end match to TRBJ2-7. Germline assignment: CDR1 MNHEY and CDR2 SVGAGI. The CDR3 is 15 amino acids. The chain's CDR3 is CASSYSGGAYYEQYF. In DNA, the CDR3 is TGTGCCAGCAGTTACTCTGGAGGGGCCTACTACGAGCAGTACTTC.

The rearrangement links TRBV11-2 to TRBJ2-7, with TRBD1 matching over 10 bases. The V segment lost 4 bases and the J segment 2 bases; nucleotides outside the gene matches: 8. The CDR3 sequence is 16 residues long. Germline V gene data show CDR1 as SGHAT and CDR2 as FQNNGV. The CDR3 region is CASSSPRDRGTYEQYF. CDR3 DNA sequence: TGTGCCAGCAGCTCACCCCGGGACAGGGGTACCTACGAGCAGTACTTC.

The chain carries TRBV7-9 and TRBJ2-7, with a weak D call TRBD1 (5 bases). CDR1 is SEHNR and CDR2 is FQNEAQ in the germline V gene (reference sequence). V lost 0 bases and J lost 6, with 9 bases in between. This CDR3 has 13 residues. Here the CDR3 reads CASSLAQGAEQYF. In nucleotides, the CDR3 is TGTGCCAGCAGCTTAGCACAAGGGGCCGAGCAGTACTTC.

V is TRBV19 and J is TRBJ2-7; TRBD1 matches 10 bases. Germline assignment: CDR1 LNHDA and CDR2 SQIVND (reference sequence). The CDR3 is made up of 15 amino acids. With V trimmed by 5 bases and J by 2 bases, 6 bases remained unmatched. CDR3 in DNA: TGTGCCAGTAGTCCGGCGGGGACAGGGGCCTACGAGCAGTACTTC. It translates to CASSPAGTGAYEQYF.

The V gene is TRBV30, the J gene TRBJ2-1; perhaps TRBD2 as D (5 bases). V lost 8 bases and J lost 7, with 12 bases in between. This CDR3 has 11 residues. The germline CDR1 and CDR2 sequences are GTSNPN and SVGIG (reference sequence). As DNA, the CDR3 is TGTGCCCGTGGACTTGCAAATGAGCAGTTCTTC. Residues: CARGLANEQFF.

CDR3 nucleotides: TGTGCCATCAGGGCCGGGACAGGATACTACGAGCAGTACTTC. Amino acids: CAIRAGTGYYEQYF. The chain joins TRBV10-3 to TRBJ2-7, with 8 bases lining up with TRBD1. The J segment lost 3 bases and the V segment lost 6 bases, leaving 7 bases of the junction unmatched. The V gene's germline CDR1 is ENHRY and CDR2 SYGVKD. This CDR3 has 14 amino acids.

This sequence joins TRBV5-6 and TRBJ2-6; tentatively, D is TRBD1 (5 bases). The CDR3 has 14 residues. Trimming took off 7 bases at V and 0 bases at J, with 8 bases between the two ends. Germline assignment: CDR1 SGHDT and CDR2 YYEEEE. The CDR3 sequence: CASGQGSGANVLTF. Here the CDR3 DNA reads TGTGCCAGCGGGCAGGGCTCTGGGGCCAACGTCCTGACTTTC.

This chain connects TRBV10-1 to TRBJ2-7; TRBD2 might be the D (6 bases). The germline CDR1 and CDR2 sequences are WNHNN and SYGVQD (reference sequence). The V and J ends lost 5 bases and 2 bases respectively, with 13 bases between them. CDR3 length equals 14 residues. CDR3 region: CASSRTTPPYEQYF. The CDR3 DNA follows: TGCGCCAGCAGTCGGACTACCCCTCCCTACGAGCAGTACTTC.

As DNA, the CDR3 is TGTGCCAGCAGCATAAGGTCCGATCAGCCCCAGCATTTT. It is translated as CASSIRSDQPQHF. The V call is TRBV6-5, the J call TRBJ1-5; D call uncertain. Trimming took off 6 bases at V and 5 bases at J, with 11 bases between the two ends. The CDR3 contains 13 residues. Germline CDR1 MNHEY, CDR2 SVGAGI.

The chain couples TRBV7-9 to TRBJ2-7; no clear D. V lost 5 bases and J 2 bases, leaving 10 bases between the germline ends. The V gene's germline CDR1 is SEHNR and CDR2 FQNEAQ (reference sequence). The CDR3 extends over 13 amino acids. The CDR3 DNA reads as TGTGCCAGCAGCCTGCCAGTTCCCTACGAGCAGTACTTC. Encoded protein: CASSLPVPYEQYF.

The chain recombines TRBV27 with TRBJ2-1; 11 nucleotides match TRBD2. Trimming took 1 base from V and 6 from J; bases not matched to a gene: 5. The CDR3 sequence is 16 residues long. Germline V lookup: CDR1 MNHEY, CDR2 SMNVEV (reference sequence). CDR3: CASSLLGLAELNEQFF. CDR3 DNA: TGTGCCAGCAGTTTATTGGGACTAGCGGAACTCAATGAGCAGTTCTTC.

A single count supports this clone. This chain connects TRBV28 to TRBJ1-2, with D uncertain. The germline CDR1 and CDR2 sequences are MDHEN and SYDVKM. The ends were cut back, 5 bases at V and 8 bases at J, with 9 bases in the middle. The length of the CDR3 is 11 residues. CDR3 in amino acids: CASSPTGGYTF. The CDR3, as DNA: TGTGCCAGCAGTCCCACGGGAGGCTACACCTTC.

The V call is TRBV4-1, the J call TRBJ2-2; D is ambiguous. V lost 0 bases and J 0 bases, leaving 14 bases between the germline ends. The CDR3 is 18 residues long. Germline V gene data show CDR1 as MGHRA and CDR2 as YSYEKL. CDR3 residues: CASSQESLRTANTGELFF. The CDR3 bases are TGCGCCAGCAGCCAAGAATCCTTAAGGACGGCGAACACCGGGGAGCTGTTTTTT.

This chain uses TRBV28 with TRBJ1-1; D gene unclear. Between the trimmed V and J ends, which lost 4 bases and 0 bases, there was a span of 9 bases. The CDR3 has 14 residues. In germline, CDR1 is MDHEN, CDR2 SYDVKM. The CDR3 is CASSYFAVNTEAFF. The CDR3 DNA reads as TGTGCCAGCAGTTATTTTGCGGTGAACACTGAAGCTTTCTTT.

The chain employs TRBV5-1 and TRBJ2-7; D is unresolved. Trimming removed 4 bases from V and 6 bases from J, with 11 bases in between. CDR1 and CDR2 from the germline V gene are SGHRS and YFSETQ. The CDR3 spans 12 residues. CDR3 region: CASSLNYGEQYF. In DNA, the CDR3 is TGCGCCAGCAGCCTGAACTACGGCGAGCAGTACTTC. Combining the CDR3 with reference TRBV5-1 and TRBJ2-7 gives the whole variable domain KAGVTQTPRYLIKTRGQQVTLSCSPISGHRSVSWYQQTPGQGLQFLFEYFSETQRNKGNFPGRFSGRQFSNSRSEMNVSTLELGDSALYLCASSLNYGEQYFGPGTRLTVT.

The chain combines TRBV6-6 with TRBJ2-2; D perhaps matches TRBD2 (5 bases). The V end lost 3 bases, the J end lost 4 bases, and 15 bases lay between the germline ends. CDR3 length equals 16 residues. Germline CDR1 MNHNY, CDR2 SVGAGI (reference sequence). CDR3 residues: CASSYGLGVGTGELFF. In DNA, the CDR3 is TGTGCCAGCAGTTATGGACTCGGGGTGGGCACCGGGGAGCTGTTTTTT.